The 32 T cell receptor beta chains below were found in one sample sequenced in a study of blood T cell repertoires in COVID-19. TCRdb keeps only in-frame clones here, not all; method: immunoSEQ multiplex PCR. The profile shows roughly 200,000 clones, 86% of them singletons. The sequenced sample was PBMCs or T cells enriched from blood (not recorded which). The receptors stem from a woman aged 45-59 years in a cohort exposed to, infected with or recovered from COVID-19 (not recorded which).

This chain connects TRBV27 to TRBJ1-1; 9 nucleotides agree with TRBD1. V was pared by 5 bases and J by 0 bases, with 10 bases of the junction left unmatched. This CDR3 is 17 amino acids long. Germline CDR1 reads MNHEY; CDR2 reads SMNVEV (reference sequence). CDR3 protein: CASSRQDRGGMNTEAFF. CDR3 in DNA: TGTGCCAGCAGTCGTCAGGACAGGGGTGGGATGAACACTGAAGCTTTCTTT.

Written as DNA, the CDR3 is TGTGCCAGCAGTTTAGGGAGAGCGAACACCGGGGAGCTGTTTTTT. Its protein product is CASSLGRANTGELFF. The rearrangement uses TRBV28 and TRBJ2-2, with D possibly being TRBD2 (5 bases). The CDR3 is made up of 15 amino acids. The V end was cut by 2 bases, the J end by 0 bases, with 7 bases between. Germline loops: CDR1 MDHEN, CDR2 SYDVKM.

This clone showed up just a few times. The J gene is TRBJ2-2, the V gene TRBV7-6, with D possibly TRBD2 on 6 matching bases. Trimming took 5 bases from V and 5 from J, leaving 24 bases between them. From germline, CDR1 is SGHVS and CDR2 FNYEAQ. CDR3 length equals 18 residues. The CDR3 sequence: CASSPWSGLARTTGELFF. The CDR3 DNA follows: TGTGCCAGCAGCCCTTGGAGTGGCCTAGCGCGCACGACCGGGGAGCTGTTTTTT.

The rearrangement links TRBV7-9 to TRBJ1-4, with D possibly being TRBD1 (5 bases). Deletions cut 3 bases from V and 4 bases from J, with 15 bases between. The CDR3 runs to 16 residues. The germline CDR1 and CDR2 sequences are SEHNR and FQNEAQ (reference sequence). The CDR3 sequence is CASSFGGGTYNEKLFF. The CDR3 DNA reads TGTGCCAGCAGCTTTGGCGGGGGGACCTATAATGAAAAACTGTTTTTT. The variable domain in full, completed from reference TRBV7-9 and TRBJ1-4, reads DTGVSQNPRHKITKRGQNVTFRCDPISEHNRLYWYRQTLGQGPEFLTYFQNEAQLEKSRLLSDRFSAERPKGSFSTLEIQRTEQGDSAMYLCASSFGGGTYNEKLFFGSGTQLSVL.

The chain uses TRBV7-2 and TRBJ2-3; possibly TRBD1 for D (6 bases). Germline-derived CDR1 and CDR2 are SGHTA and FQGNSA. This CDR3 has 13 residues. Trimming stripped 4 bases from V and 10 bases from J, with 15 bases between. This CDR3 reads CASSSAGTRSQYF. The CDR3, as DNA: TGTGCCAGCAGCTCCGCCGGGACAAGATCGCAGTATTTT. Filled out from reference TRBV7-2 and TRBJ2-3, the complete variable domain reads GAGVSQSPSNKVTEKGKDVELRCDPISGHTALYWYRQSLGQGLEFLIYFQGNSAPDKSGLPSDRFSAERTGGSVSTLTIQRTQQEDSAVYLCASSSAGTRSQYFGPGTRLTVL.

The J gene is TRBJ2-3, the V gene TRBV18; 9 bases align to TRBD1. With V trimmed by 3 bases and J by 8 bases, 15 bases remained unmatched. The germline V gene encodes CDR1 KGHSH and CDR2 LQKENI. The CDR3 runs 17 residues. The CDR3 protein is CASSPQTGTGFFGTQYF. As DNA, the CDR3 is TGTGCCAGCTCACCCCAAACCGGGACAGGGTTTTTTGGTACGCAGTATTTT.

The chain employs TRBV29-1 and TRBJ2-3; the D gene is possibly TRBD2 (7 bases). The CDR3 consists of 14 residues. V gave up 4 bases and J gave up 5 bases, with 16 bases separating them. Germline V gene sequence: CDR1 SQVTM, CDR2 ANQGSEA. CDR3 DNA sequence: TGCAGCGTTGCTATCGGGGGGCGCGGAGATACGCAGTATTTT. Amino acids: CSVAIGGRGDTQYF.

CDR3 nucleotide sequence: TGCGCCAGCAGTGAGTCGGCAGGGGCGAACACCGGGGAGCTGTTTTTT. Translating it yields CASSESAGANTGELFF. This chain links TRBV10-1 with TRBJ2-2; tentative D call: TRBD1 (6 bases). This CDR3 region has 16 residues. V was trimmed by 0 bases and J by 0 bases, leaving 8 bases between them. Germline V CDR1 and CDR2: WNHNN, SYGVQD (reference sequence).

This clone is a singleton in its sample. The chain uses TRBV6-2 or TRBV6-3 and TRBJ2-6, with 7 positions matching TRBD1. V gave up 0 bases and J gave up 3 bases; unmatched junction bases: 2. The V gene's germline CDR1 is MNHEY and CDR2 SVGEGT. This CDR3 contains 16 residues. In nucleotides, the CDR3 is TGTGCCAGCAGTTACTCCCGGGACAGTGGGGCCAACGTCCTGACTTTC. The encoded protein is CASSYSRDSGANVLTF.

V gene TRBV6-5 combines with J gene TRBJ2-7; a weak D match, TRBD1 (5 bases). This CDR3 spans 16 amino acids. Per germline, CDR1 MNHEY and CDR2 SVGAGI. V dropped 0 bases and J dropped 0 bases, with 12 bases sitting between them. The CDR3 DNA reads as TGTGCCAGCAGTTACTCGCCCTGGGGCAGCTCCTACGAGCAGTACTTC. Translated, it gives CASSYSPWGSSYEQYF.

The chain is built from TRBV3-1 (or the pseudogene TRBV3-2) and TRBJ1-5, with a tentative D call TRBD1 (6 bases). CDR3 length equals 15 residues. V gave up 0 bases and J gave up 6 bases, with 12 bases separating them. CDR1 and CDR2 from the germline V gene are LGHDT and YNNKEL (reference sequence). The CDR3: CASSQDLTGSQPQHF. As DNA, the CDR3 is TGTGCCAGCAGCCAAGATCTCACAGGGTCTCAGCCCCAGCATTTT.

The CDR3 DNA follows: TGTGCCAGCAGTCAAAGGGACTTGCAGTACTTC. This sequence encodes CASSQRDLQYF. V usage is TRBV6-5 and J usage is TRBJ2-7; D perhaps matches TRBD2 (6 bases). V gave up 5 bases and J gave up 9 bases, with 11 bases separating them. Per germline, CDR1 MNHEY and CDR2 SVGAGI. This CDR3 has 11 amino acids.

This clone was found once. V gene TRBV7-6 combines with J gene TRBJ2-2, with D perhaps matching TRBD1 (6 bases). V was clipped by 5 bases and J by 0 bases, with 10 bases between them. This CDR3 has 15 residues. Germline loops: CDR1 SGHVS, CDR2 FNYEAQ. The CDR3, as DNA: TGTGCCAGCAGCCCAGACAGGCCGAACACCGGGGAGCTGTTTTTT. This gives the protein CASSPDRPNTGELFF.

The CDR3 region is CASSLDRPSGEQYF. The CDR3 region has the DNA TGCGCCAGCAGCTTGGACAGGCCAAGTGGGGAGCAGTACTTC. The chain has TRBV5-1 and TRBJ2-7; maybe TRBD1 (5 bases). This CDR3 region has 14 residues. Germline CDR1 is SGHRS and CDR2 is YFSETQ. V was trimmed by 0 bases and J by 7 bases, leaving 14 bases between them.

The CDR3, as DNA: TGTGCCAGCAGCTTATCCAGCGTATATGGCTACACCTTC. Its protein product is CASSLSSVYGYTF. The rearrangement uses TRBV11-2 and TRBJ1-2; unclear D gene. This CDR3 is 13 amino acids long. The V gene's germline CDR1 is SGHAT and CDR2 FQNNGV. Trimming shortened V by 2 bases and J by 5 bases, and 9 bases separated the two germline ends.

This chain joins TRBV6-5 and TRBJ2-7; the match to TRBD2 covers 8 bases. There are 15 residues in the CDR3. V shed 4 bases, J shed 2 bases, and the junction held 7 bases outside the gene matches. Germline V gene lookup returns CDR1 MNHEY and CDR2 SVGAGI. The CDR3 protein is CASSSGTRTPYEQYF. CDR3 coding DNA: TGTGCCAGCAGTTCCGGGACTAGAACCCCCTACGAGCAGTACTTC.

This CDR3 is CASSLVRYNSPLHF. In nucleotides, the CDR3 is TGTGCCAGCAGCTTAGTCCGGTATAATTCACCCCTCCACTTT. The V and J genes are TRBV7-2 and TRBJ1-6; D ambiguous. Trimming removed 1 base at V and 4 bases at J, with 5 bases between. Per germline, CDR1 SGHTA and CDR2 FQGNSA. The CDR3 is 14 amino acids.

This CDR3 reads CASSRYGGYTEAFF. DNA for the CDR3: TGTGCCAGCAGCCGCTACGGAGGGTACACTGAAGCTTTCTTT. V and J are TRBV14 and TRBJ1-1; D gene ambiguous. The CDR3 is 14 amino acids. Trimming shortened V by 4 bases and J by 3 bases, and 12 bases separated the two germline ends. Germline assignment: CDR1 SGHDN and CDR2 FVKESK.

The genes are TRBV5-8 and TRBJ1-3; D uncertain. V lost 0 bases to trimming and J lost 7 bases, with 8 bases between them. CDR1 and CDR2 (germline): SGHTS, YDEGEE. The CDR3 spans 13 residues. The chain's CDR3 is CASSLGLKNTIYF. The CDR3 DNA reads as TGTGCCAGCAGCTTGGGACTGAAGAACACCATATATTTT. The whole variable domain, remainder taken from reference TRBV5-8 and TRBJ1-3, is EAGVTQSPTHLIKTRGQQATLRCSPISGHTSVYWYQQALGLGLQFLLWYDEGEERNRGNFPPRFSGRQFPNYSSELNVNALELEDSALYLCASSLGLKNTIYFGEGSWLTVV.

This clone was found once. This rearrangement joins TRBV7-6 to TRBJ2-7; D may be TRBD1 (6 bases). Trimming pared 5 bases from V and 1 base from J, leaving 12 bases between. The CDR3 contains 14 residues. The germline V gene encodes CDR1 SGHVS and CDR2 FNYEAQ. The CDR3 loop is CASSQGSISYEQYF. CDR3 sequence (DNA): TGTGCCAGCAGCCAGGGGTCGATATCCTACGAGCAGTACTTC.

This CDR3 is CASSLAQGDGYTF. CDR3 DNA sequence: TGCGCCAGCAGCTTGGCCCAGGGCGATGGCTACACCTTC. This chain joins TRBV5-1 and TRBJ1-2; TRBD1 might be the D (5 bases). Trimming removed 0 bases at V and 6 bases at J, with 9 bases between. The CDR3 length is 13 residues. The germline V gene encodes CDR1 SGHRS and CDR2 YFSETQ.

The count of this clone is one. Here the CDR3 DNA reads TGCGCCAGCAGCCAAGATCTCCATAGCGGGGGGGCCCATCGGTCCTACAATGAGCAGTTCTTC. Protein sequence: CASSQDLHSGGAHRSYNEQFF. The chain uses TRBV4-3 and TRBJ2-1, with 11 positions matching TRBD2. Germline loops: CDR1 LGHNA, CDR2 YSLEER. The V and J ends lost 0 bases and 1 base, in that order; junction bases with no gene match: 14. The CDR3 runs to 21 residues.

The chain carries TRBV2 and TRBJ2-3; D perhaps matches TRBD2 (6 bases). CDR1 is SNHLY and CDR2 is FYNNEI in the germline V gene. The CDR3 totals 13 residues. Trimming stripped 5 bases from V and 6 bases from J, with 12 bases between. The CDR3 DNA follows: TGTGCCAGCAGTAACCCAGGGAGGGATACGCAGTATTTT. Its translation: CASSNPGRDTQYF.

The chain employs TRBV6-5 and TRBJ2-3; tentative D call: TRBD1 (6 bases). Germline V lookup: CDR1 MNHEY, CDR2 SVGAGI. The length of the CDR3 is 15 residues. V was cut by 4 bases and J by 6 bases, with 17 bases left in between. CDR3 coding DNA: TGTGCCAGCAGTTTGCAGGGGCTCCTGGGGGATACGCAGTATTTT. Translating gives CASSLQGLLGDTQYF.

CDR3 residues: CASSYRGSKATNEKLFF. CDR3 sequence (DNA): TGTGCCAGCAGTTACAGGGGTAGCAAAGCAACTAATGAAAAACTGTTTTTT. The V and J genes are TRBV27 and TRBJ1-4, with 7 bases fitting TRBD1. CDR1 is MNHEY, CDR2 SMNVEV, per germline (reference sequence). CDR3 size: 17 residues. V shed 4 bases, J shed 0 bases, and the junction held 8 bases outside the gene matches. Supplemented by reference TRBV27 and TRBJ1-4, the full variable domain reads EAQVTQNPRYLITVTGKKLTVTCSQNMNHEYMSWYRQDPGLGLRQIYYSMNVEVTDKGDVPEGYKVSRKEKRNFPLILESPSPNQTSLYFCASSYRGSKATNEKLFFGSGTQLSVL.

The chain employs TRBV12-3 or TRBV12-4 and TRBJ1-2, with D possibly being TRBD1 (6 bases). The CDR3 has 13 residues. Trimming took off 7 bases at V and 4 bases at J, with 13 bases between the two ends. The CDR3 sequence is CASNIQGSYGYTF. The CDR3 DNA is TGTGCCAGCAACATTCAGGGGTCCTATGGCTACACCTTC.

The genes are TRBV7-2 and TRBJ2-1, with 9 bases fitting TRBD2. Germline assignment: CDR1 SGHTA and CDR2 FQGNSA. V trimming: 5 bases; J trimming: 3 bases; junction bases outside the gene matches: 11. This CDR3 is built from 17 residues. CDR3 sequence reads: CASSPTSTRGGYNEQFF. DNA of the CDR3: TGTGCCAGCAGCCCGACTAGCACGCGGGGGGGCTACAATGAGCAGTTCTTC.

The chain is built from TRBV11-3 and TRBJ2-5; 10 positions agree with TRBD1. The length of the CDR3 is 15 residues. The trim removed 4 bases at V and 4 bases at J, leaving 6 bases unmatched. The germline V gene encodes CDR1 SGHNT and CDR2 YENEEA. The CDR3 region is CASSYRQGAGETQYF. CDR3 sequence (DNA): TGTGCCAGCAGCTACCGACAGGGGGCTGGAGAGACCCAGTACTTC.

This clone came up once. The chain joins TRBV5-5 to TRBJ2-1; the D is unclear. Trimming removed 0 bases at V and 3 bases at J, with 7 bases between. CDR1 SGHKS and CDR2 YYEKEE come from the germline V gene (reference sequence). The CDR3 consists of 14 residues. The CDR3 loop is CASSLESSYNEQFF. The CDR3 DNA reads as TGTGCCAGCAGCTTGGAGTCTAGCTACAATGAGCAGTTCTTC. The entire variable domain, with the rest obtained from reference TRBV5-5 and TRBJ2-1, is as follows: DAGVTQSPTHLIKTRGQQVTLRCSPISGHKSVSWYQQVLGQGPQFIFQYYEKEERGRGNFPDRFSARQFPNYSSELNVNALLLGDSALYLCASSLESSYNEQFFGPGTRLTVL.

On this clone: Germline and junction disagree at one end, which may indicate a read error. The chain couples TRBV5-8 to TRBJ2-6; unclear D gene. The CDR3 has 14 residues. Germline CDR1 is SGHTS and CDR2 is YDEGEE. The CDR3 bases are TGTGCCAGCGGCTTTCAGTCTGGGGCCAACGTCCTGACTTTC. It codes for CASGFQSGANVLTF.

The CDR3 is CASLGTVEAFF. As DNA, the CDR3 is TGTGCCAGTCTCGGGACAGTTGAAGCTTTCTTT. This rearrangement joins TRBV19 to TRBJ1-1, with TRBD1 matching 7 bases. This CDR3 region has 11 residues. After removal of 8 bases from V and 7 bases from J, the junction contained 4 bases not matched to a gene. Looked up from germline, CDR1 is LNHDA and CDR2 is SQIVND (reference sequence).

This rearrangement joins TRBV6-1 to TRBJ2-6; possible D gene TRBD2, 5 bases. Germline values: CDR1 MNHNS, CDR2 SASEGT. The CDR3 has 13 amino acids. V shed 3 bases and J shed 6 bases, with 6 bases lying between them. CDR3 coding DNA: TGTGCCAGCAGTGATAGCGAGGCCAACGTCCTGACTTTC. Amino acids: CASSDSEANVLTF.